The present T cell receptor (beta chain) was sequenced within a study of vaccination effects on CD4 cells after COVID-19. Comments on this clone: The antigen is not known.

Clones were read by immunoSEQ multiplex PCR, and TCRdb kept only the in-frame ones, dropping some. The table lists some 35,000 clones, approximately 80% of them singletons. The CDR3 is made up of 15 amino acids. The germline V gene encodes CDR1 LGHNA and CDR2 YSLEER. V was cut by 0 bases and J by 4 bases, with 12 bases left in between. Antigen-specific CD4+ T cell clonotypes were called by their expansion after viral peptide-pool culture in ViraFEST. CD4+ T cell isolation took place after nine to eleven days of culture. Of the BNT162b2 and mRNA-1273 vaccines, participants received two doses of one or the other.

The chain joins TRBV4-3 to TRBJ1-2; D is unresolved. Sequenced here: CD4+ T cells from PBMCs cultured with HCoV-NL63 spike peptides, sampled after COVID-19 vaccination. The source is a human donor who received a COVID-19 vaccine. Some clones in this sample may be carry-over from other donors' samples. Written as DNA, the CDR3 is TGCGCCAGCAGCCAAGAGAGGTCCGGCTCCTATGGCTACACCTTC. This gives the protein CASSQERSGSYGYTF.